The next 23 T cell receptor beta chains were all read from a single sample in a study of Graves' ophthalmopathy and Graves' hyperthyroidism. Amplified material comprised TCR beta CDR3 regions derived from RNA transcripts. HTBI primers primed a first-round RT-PCR, and a second-round multiplex PCR followed. In TCRdb, the multiplex PCR reads were re-called with MiXCR into one record per CDR3 protein. The data show approximately 410,000 distinct CDR3 sequences, approximately 15% seen once. Sequences were obtained from peripheral blood. The receptors stem from a woman aged 18-29 years with stable Graves' hyperthyroidism.

This clonotype was picked up many times. J is TRBJ1-6 and V is TRBV20-1; D is undetermined. Deletions cut 0 bases from V and 10 bases from J, with 7 bases between. CDR1 DFQATT and CDR2 SNEGSKA come from the germline V gene (reference sequence). The CDR3 consists of 12 residues. The CDR3 is CSARDRGSPLHF. In DNA, the CDR3 is TGCAGTGCTAGAGATCGGGGATCACCCCTCCACTTT.

This clonotype was counted many times. The J gene is TRBJ1-1, the V gene TRBV6-2 or TRBV6-3; 7 positions match TRBD1. Germline V gene sequence: CDR1 MNHEY, CDR2 SVGEGT. The CDR3 is made up of 14 amino acids. J gave up 0 bases and V 7 bases, and 5 bases lay outside the gene matches. The DNA of the CDR3 is TGTGCCAGCAAGCCCGGGACAGTGAACACTGAAGCTTTCTTT. Its translation: CASKPGTVNTEAFF.

The rearrangement links TRBV24-1 to TRBJ2-5; no definite D call. The CDR3 has 13 amino acids. Per the germline V gene, CDR1 is KGHDR and CDR2 is SFDVKD. Trimming shortened V by 4 bases and J by 1 base, and 6 bases separated the two germline ends. CDR3 sequence: CATSDPPQETQYF. The CDR3 DNA sequence: TGTGCCACCAGTGACCCCCCCCAAGAGACCCAGTACTTC.

This clonotype has at least ten counts. The chain carries TRBV13 and TRBJ2-2; D perhaps matches TRBD1 (6 bases). The V gene's germline CDR1 is PRHDT and CDR2 FYEKMQ (reference sequence). Between the trimmed V and J ends, which lost 5 bases and 5 bases, there was a span of 18 bases. This CDR3 comprises 16 residues. The CDR3 DNA sequence: TGTGCCAGCAGCCCCCGCACGGGACACCCAACCGGGGAGCTGTTTTTT. Protein: CASSPRTGHPTGELFF.

The table lists this clonotype with many counts. The gene calls are TRBV6-5 and TRBJ2-5; TRBD1 is a possible D gene (6 bases). The CDR3 is made up of 14 amino acids. The V end lost 6 bases, the J end lost 7 bases, and 18 bases lay between the germline ends. The germline V gene encodes CDR1 MNHEY and CDR2 SVGAGI. The CDR3 spells CASSLRGLSGTQYF. The CDR3 nucleotides are TGTGCCAGCAGCCTCAGGGGCCTGTCCGGGACCCAGTACTTC.

This clonotype was counted many times. This sequence joins TRBV19 and TRBJ1-1, with D unresolved. Germline V gene sequence: CDR1 LNHDA, CDR2 SQIVND (reference sequence). V was shortened by 5 bases and J by 0 bases, with 7 bases between the two germline ends. CDR3 length: 13 residues. The CDR3 coding sequence is TGTGCCAGTAGTCCATTTATGAACACTGAAGCTTTCTTT. Its translation is CASSPFMNTEAFF.

This chain uses TRBV7-9 with TRBJ2-7, with D uncertain. The germline gives CDR1 SEHNR, CDR2 FQNEAQ (reference sequence). V shed 4 bases and J shed 0 bases, with 10 bases lying between them. The CDR3 has 14 amino acids. CDR3 sequence (DNA): TGTGCCAGCAGCTCCGGACGGCACTCCTACGAGCAGTACTTC. This codes for CASSSGRHSYEQYF.

This clonotype was observed many times. For the CDR3, the DNA is TGTGCCAGCAGCCTCAACAGGGACGAAGCTTTCTTT. It is translated as CASSLNRDEAFF. This chain uses TRBV11-2 with TRBJ1-1, with a possible D match to TRBD1 (6 bases). Per germline, CDR1 SGHAT and CDR2 FQNNGV. V was clipped by 5 bases and J by 8 bases, with 12 bases between them. The CDR3 has 12 residues.

This chain connects TRBV5-1 to TRBJ2-5, with D possibly TRBD2 on 6 matching bases. The CDR3 runs to 15 residues. CDR1 is SGHRS, CDR2 YFSETQ, per germline. V was trimmed by 4 bases and J by 3 bases, leaving 16 bases between them. DNA for the CDR3: TGCGCCAGCAGCCGGGGGAGTGCGGGGAAAGAGACCCAGTACTTC. Residues: CASSRGSAGKETQYF.

Regarding this clonotype: A much larger clone lies one base from this, so it may be a read error. This chain uses TRBV6-1 with TRBJ2-5; D is tentatively TRBD1 or TRBD2 (5 bases each). This CDR3 is built from 16 residues. The germline V gene has CDR1 MNHNS and CDR2 SASEGT. The CDR3 here is CASSEGSLALGETKYF. The CDR3, as DNA: TGTGCCAGCAGTGAAGGGTCCCTAGCCCTGGGGGAGACCAAGTACTTC.

This clonotype was observed at least ten times. The genes are TRBV7-2 and TRBJ1-2; D may be TRBD1 (5 bases). CDR3 size: 15 residues. Trimming took 4 bases from V and 4 from J, leaving 16 bases between them. Germline CDR1 is SGHTA and CDR2 is FQGNSA. The CDR3 is CASSSEAGGGYGYTF. The CDR3 bases are TGTGCCAGCAGCTCCGAGGCGGGGGGAGGCTATGGCTACACCTTC. Full variable domain (remainder filled in from reference TRBV7-2 and TRBJ1-2): GAGVSQSPSNKVTEKGKDVELRCDPISGHTALYWYRQSLGQGLEFLIYFQGNSAPDKSGLPSDRFSAERTGGSVSTLTIQRTQQEDSAVYLCASSSEAGGGYGYTFGSGTRLTVV.

This clonotype has ten or more counts. The chain couples TRBV6-1 to TRBJ2-5; TRBD2 matches at 15 bases. Per the germline V gene, CDR1 is MNHNS and CDR2 is SASEGT. The CDR3 is 15 residues long. V lost 6 bases to trimming and J lost 4 bases; unmatched junction nucleotides: 3. CDR3 loop: CASSQGLAGGETQYF. The CDR3 DNA reads as TGTGCCAGCAGCCAGGGACTAGCGGGGGGAGAGACCCAGTACTTC.

This clonotype was counted at least ten times. The chain employs TRBV12-3 or TRBV12-4 and TRBJ2-5; 11 nucleotides align to TRBD2. The CDR3 sequence is 17 residues long. Germline trimming cut 5 bases from V and 3 bases from J; bases unmatched to any gene: 11. The DNA for the CDR3 is TGTGCCAGCAGTCTGGGCGGACTAGCGGGCCCTAAAGAGACCCAGTACTTC. Translation: CASSLGGLAGPKETQYF.

This clonotype was counted many times. This may be a read error: a much more frequent sequence differs by one nucleotide. The rearrangement links TRBV2 to TRBJ1-2; D gene ambiguous. Germline-derived CDR1 and CDR2 are SNHLY and FYNNEI. The CDR3 runs to 13 residues. CDR3 nucleotide sequence: TGTGCCAGCAGCTCGACCATGGGCTATGGCTACGCCTTC. Encoded protein: CASSSTMGYGYAF.

This clonotype was recorded a few times. J is TRBJ2-5 and V is TRBV11-2; TRBD1 is a possible D gene (6 bases). The CDR3 covers 15 residues. The V end was cut by 0 bases, the J end by 5 bases, with 13 bases between. CDR1 and CDR2 from the germline V gene are SGHAT and FQNNGV. The CDR3, as DNA: TGTGCCAGCAGCTTAGAGGGGGCGGCTTGGGAGACCCAGTACTTC. Translated: CASSLEGAAWETQYF.

This clonotype was found many times. J is TRBJ1-1 and V is TRBV12-3 or TRBV12-4; D is perhaps TRBD1 (6 bases). The CDR3 consists of 15 residues. The germline V and J ends were trimmed by 6 bases and 0 bases, with 14 bases remaining between them. CDR3 coding DNA: TGTGCCAGCAGCTACCCCCAGGGGATGAACACTGAAGCTTTCTTT. Translating gives CASSYPQGMNTEAFF.

This clonotype showed up many times. The rearrangement uses TRBV6-2 or TRBV6-3 and TRBJ1-1; possibly TRBD1 for D (5 bases). The V gene's germline CDR1 is MNHEY and CDR2 SVGEGT. V was cut by 7 bases and J by 5 bases, with 14 bases left in between. The CDR3 consists of 13 residues. CDR3 sequence reads: CASKPVRETEAFF. As DNA, the CDR3 is TGTGCCAGCAAACCGGTCAGGGAGACTGAAGCTTTCTTT.

Ten or more counts support this clonotype. This chain connects TRBV5-1 to TRBJ1-5; 9 bases align to TRBD1. The V and J ends lost 4 bases and 1 base, in that order; junction bases with no gene match: 9. The CDR3 extends over 17 amino acids. Per germline, CDR1 SGHRS and CDR2 YFSETQ. CDR3 sequence reads: CASSLNPQGASNQPQHF. In DNA form, the CDR3 reads TGCGCCAGCAGCCTAAACCCACAGGGGGCGAGCAATCAGCCCCAGCATTTT.

The chain has TRBV29-1 and TRBJ1-1; tentatively, D is TRBD1 (5 bases). V lost 5 bases to trimming and J lost 4 bases, with 14 bases between them. Per the germline V gene, CDR1 is SQVTM and CDR2 is ANQGSEA. The CDR3 loop spans 13 amino acids. CDR3 region: CSVRGVFATEAFF. The CDR3 coding sequence is TGCAGCGTTCGGGGGGTTTTCGCCACTGAAGCTTTCTTT. The full variable domain, rest sourced from reference TRBV29-1 and TRBJ1-1, is SAVISQKPSRDICQRGTSLTIQCQVDSQVTMMFWYRQQPGQSLTLIATANQGSEATYESGFVIDKFPISRPNLTFSTLTVSNMSPEDSSIYLCSVRGVFATEAFFGQGTRLTVV.

This clonotype was recorded many times. This chain connects TRBV24-1 to TRBJ2-7, with a tentative D call TRBD2 (7 bases). V was clipped by 9 bases and J by 4 bases, with 12 bases between them. This CDR3 has 12 amino acids. Germline lookup yields CDR1 KGHDR and CDR2 SFDVKD. The CDR3 spells CATRGRGYEQYF. CDR3 nucleotide sequence: TGTGCCACCCGAGGGAGGGGGTACGAGCAGTACTTC.

This clonotype was recorded many times. CDR3 region: CSARVRSNTEAFF. As DNA, the CDR3 is TGCAGTGCTAGAGTCCGGTCAAACACTGAAGCTTTCTTT. This chain joins TRBV20-1 and TRBJ1-1; no firm D call. CDR1 DFQATT and CDR2 SNEGSKA come from the germline V gene (reference sequence). The CDR3 loop spans 13 amino acids. The ends were cut back, 1 base at V and 2 bases at J, with 8 bases in the middle.

At least ten counts were recorded for this clonotype. V usage is TRBV7-6 and J usage is TRBJ2-5; D not certain. This CDR3 has 13 amino acids. Looked up from germline, CDR1 is SGHVS and CDR2 is FNYEAQ. V shed 4 bases and J shed 2 bases, with 8 bases lying between them. CDR3 amino acids: CASSSLRQETQYF. CDR3 bases: TGTGCCAGCAGCTCCCTCCGGCAAGAGACCCAGTACTTC. The entire variable domain, with the rest obtained from reference TRBV7-6 and TRBJ2-5, is as follows: GAGVSQSPRYKVTKRGQDVALRCDPISGHVSLYWYRQALGQGPEFLTYFNYEAQQDKSGLPNDRFSAERPEGSISTLTIQRTEQRDSAMYRCASSSLRQETQYFGPGTRLLVL.

In this sample, this clonotype turned up many times. Germline and junction disagree at one end, which may indicate a read error. The chain is built from TRBV11-3 and TRBJ1-2; maybe TRBD1 (5 bases). This CDR3 has 14 amino acids. Germline loops: CDR1 SGHNT, CDR2 YENEEA. CDR3 amino acids: CASSFAGTNNGYTF. The CDR3 bases are TGTGCCAGCAGCTTCGCCGGGACTAACAATGGCTACACCTTC.